Listed below are T cell receptor beta chains from one sample, sequenced in a study of blood T cell repertoires in COVID-19. Assay used: immunoSEQ multiplex PCR; TCRdb lists only in-frame clones, some missing. The sample has 160,000 or so clones, roughly 82% seen once. Sequenced sample: peripheral blood. The receptors originated from a woman in her forties or fifties with acute or convalescent COVID-19. The CDR3 runs from the conserved cysteine through the conserved F or W. The D gene is left open where the match is weak. Size values are once, few and many counts, or a class for expanded clones, and some rows have none.

clone size: few
J gene: TRBJ2-1
D gene: NA
V gene: TRBV7-2
CDR3 DNA: TGTGCCAGCAGCTTACCATTCGGGAAGCAGTTCTTC
CDR3 protein: CASSLPFGKQFF

clone size: NA
J gene: TRBJ2-7
D gene: TRBD2
V gene: TRBV5-6
CDR3 DNA: TGTGCCAGCAGCTGGGCCGGGACTAGTAGGTACGAGCAGTACTTC
CDR3 protein: CASSWAGTSRYEQYF

clone size: NA
J gene: TRBJ2-3
D gene: NA
V gene: TRBV21-1
CDR3 DNA: TGTGCCAGCAGCGCTAGTGGCGGGAGGGCAGATACTAGCACAGATACGCAGTATTTT
CDR3 protein: CASSASGGRADTSTDTQYF

clone size: NA
J gene: TRBJ1-2
D gene: TRBD1
V gene: TRBV18
CDR3 DNA: TGTGCCAGCTCACCCCCAGGGGGTCAGCGCTATGGCTACACCTTC
CDR3 protein: CASSPPGGQRYGYTF

clone size: NA
J gene: TRBJ2-7
D gene: NA
V gene: TRBV10-3
CDR3 DNA: TGTGCCATCAGTGTGGGGCAGGGTGCCTACGAGCAGTACTTC
CDR3 protein: CAISVGQGAYEQYF

clone size: NA
J gene: TRBJ2-5
D gene: NA
V gene: TRBV6-2/TRBV6-3
CDR3 DNA: TGTGCCAGCAGTTCTCGAGGGCAGCCAAACCAAGAGACCCAGTACTTC
CDR3 protein: CASSSRGQPNQETQYF

clone size: NA
J gene: TRBJ1-2
D gene: TRBD1
V gene: TRBV5-4
CDR3 DNA: TGTGCCAGCAGAATCGGACAGGGGGTTTTTAATGGCTACACCTTC
CDR3 protein: CASRIGQGVFNGYTF

clone size: NA
J gene: TRBJ2-5
D gene: NA
V gene: TRBV4-1
CDR3 DNA: TGCGCCAGCAGCCAAGGGGGGCTCCAAGAGACCCAGTACTTC
CDR3 protein: CASSQGGLQETQYF

clone size: NA
J gene: TRBJ1-5
D gene: TRBD1
V gene: TRBV7-2
CDR3 DNA: TGTGCCAGCAGCTTAGGGGGCGGGACAGCCAATCAGCCCCAGCATTTT
CDR3 protein: CASSLGGGTANQPQHF

clone size: NA
J gene: TRBJ2-1
D gene: NA
V gene: TRBV12-3/TRBV12-4
CDR3 DNA: TGTGCCAGCAGTTTTGGCCAGGAACTAGGGCAGTTCTTC
CDR3 protein: CASSFGQELGQFF

clone size: NA
J gene: TRBJ1-3
D gene: TRBD1
V gene: TRBV28
CDR3 DNA: TGTGCCAGCAGTTTGGGGACAGGGATCGGAAACACCATATATTTT
CDR3 protein: CASSLGTGIGNTIYF

clone size: NA
J gene: TRBJ2-1
D gene: NA
V gene: TRBV9
CDR3 DNA: TGTGCCAGCTCGGGAGACAATGAGCAGTTCTTC
CDR3 protein: CASSGDNEQFF

clone size: once
J gene: TRBJ1-4
D gene: TRBD1
V gene: TRBV5-6
CDR3 DNA: TGTGCCAGCAGCTTTAGGACAGGGGGTGCAACTAATGAAAAACTGTTTTTT
CDR3 protein: CASSFRTGGATNEKLFF

clone size: few
J gene: TRBJ2-7
D gene: NA
V gene: TRBV21-1
CDR3 DNA: TGTGCCAGCAGCAAAAGAAGGACAACTCATCGTAGCGAGCAGTACTTC
CDR3 protein: CASSKRRTTHRSEQYF

clone size: few
J gene: TRBJ2-3
D gene: NA
V gene: TRBV24-1
CDR3 DNA: TGTGCCACCAGTGACCATTCAGGGGGGTCAGCGGATACGCAGTATTTT
CDR3 protein: CATSDHSGGSADTQYF

clone size: few
J gene: TRBJ2-7
D gene: TRBD2
V gene: TRBV7-2
CDR3 DNA: TGTGCCAGCAGCTTAGGAGCTAGCGGGAGCTACGAGCAGTACTTC
CDR3 protein: CASSLGASGSYEQYF

clone size: NA
J gene: TRBJ2-6
D gene: NA
V gene: TRBV11-1
CDR3 DNA: TGTGCCAGCAGCTTAAACAGCTTCTCTGGGGCCAACGTCCTGACTTTC
CDR3 protein: CASSLNSFSGANVLTF

clone size: NA
J gene: TRBJ2-7
D gene: NA
V gene: TRBV29-1
CDR3 DNA: TGCAGCGTCCACCTCTCCGGAGATTACGAGCAGTACTTC
CDR3 protein: CSVHLSGDYEQYF

clone size: NA
J gene: TRBJ1-2
D gene: TRBD1
V gene: TRBV4-3
CDR3 DNA: TGCGCCAGCAGCCAAGGGACAGGGCTTGGCTATGGCTACACCTTC
CDR3 protein: CASSQGTGLGYGYTF

clone size: NA
J gene: TRBJ1-5
D gene: NA
V gene: TRBV4-2
CDR3 DNA: TGTGCCAGCAGCCAAGCAGTAAGCAATCAGCCCCAGCATTTT
CDR3 protein: CASSQAVSNQPQHF

clone size: NA
J gene: TRBJ1-4
D gene: NA
V gene: TRBV5-4
CDR3 DNA: TGTGCCAGCAGCTTGTCACGGGGCCCGGGAGGAGCTAATGAAAAACTGTTTTTT
CDR3 protein: CASSLSRGPGGANEKLFF

clone size: once
J gene: TRBJ2-1
D gene: TRBD2
V gene: TRBV18
CDR3 DNA: TGTGCCAGCTCACCTCAGCGGGAGGGCCGCAATGAGCAGTTCTTC
CDR3 protein: CASSPQREGRNEQFF

clone size: NA
J gene: TRBJ2-7
D gene: TRBD2
V gene: TRBV7-2
CDR3 DNA: TGTGCCAGCAGCATCACCGGGACTAGCGGGAGGGCCAGAACTTACGAGCAGTACTTC
CDR3 protein: CASSITGTSGRARTYEQYF

clone size: NA
J gene: TRBJ1-5
D gene: NA
V gene: TRBV3-1/TRBV3-2
CDR3 DNA: TGTGCCAGCAGCCAAGATCGGTCGGATCAGCCCCAGCATTTT
CDR3 protein: CASSQDRSDQPQHF

clone size: NA
J gene: TRBJ2-7
D gene: TRBD1
V gene: TRBV19
CDR3 DNA: TGTGCCAGTAGTGTCGACAGGGGGCCTTACGAGCAGTACTTC
CDR3 protein: CASSVDRGPYEQYF

clone size: once
J gene: TRBJ1-2
D gene: TRBD1
V gene: TRBV10-3
CDR3 DNA: TGTGCCATCAGTGAGTCCGGACAGGGGTTAGGTGGCTACACCTTC
CDR3 protein: CAISESGQGLGGYTF

clone size: NA
J gene: TRBJ2-5
D gene: TRBD1
V gene: TRBV7-9
CDR3 DNA: TGTGCCAGCAGCCCCCGGGACAGGGGCCTTCAAGAGACCCAGTACTTC
CDR3 protein: CASSPRDRGLQETQYF

clone size: NA
J gene: TRBJ2-1
D gene: NA
V gene: TRBV7-2
CDR3 DNA: TGTGCCAGCAGCACCTCTATGTACAATGAGCAGTTCTTC
CDR3 protein: CASSTSMYNEQFF

clone size: few
J gene: TRBJ1-6
D gene: NA
V gene: TRBV27
CDR3 DNA: TGTGCCAGCGGGCAAAGGGGGAGTTCACCCCTCCACTTT
CDR3 protein: CASGQRGSSPLHF